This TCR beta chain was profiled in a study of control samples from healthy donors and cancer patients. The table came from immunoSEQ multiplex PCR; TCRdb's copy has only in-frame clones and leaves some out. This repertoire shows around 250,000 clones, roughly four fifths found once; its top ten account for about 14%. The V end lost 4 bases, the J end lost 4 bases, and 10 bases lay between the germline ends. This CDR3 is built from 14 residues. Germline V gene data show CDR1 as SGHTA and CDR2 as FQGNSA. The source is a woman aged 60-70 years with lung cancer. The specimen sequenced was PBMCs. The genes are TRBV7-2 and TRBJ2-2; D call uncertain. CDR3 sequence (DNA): TGTGCCAGCAGCTCCATGGGCAGCACCGGGGAGCTGTTTTTT. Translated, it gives CASSSMGSTGELFF. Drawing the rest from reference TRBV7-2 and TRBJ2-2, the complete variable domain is GAGVSQSPSNKVTEKGKDVELRCDPISGHTALYWYRQSLGQGLEFLIYFQGNSAPDKSGLPSDRFSAERTGGSVSTLTIQRTQQEDSAVYLCASSSMGSTGELFFGEGSRLTVL.